These 26 T cell receptor beta chains came from one sample sequenced in a study of cytotoxic CD8 clonotypes in ibrutinib-treated CLL. Sequencing used immunoSEQ multiplex PCR; TCRdb keeps in-frame clones, though not all of them. This table has over 200,000 clones, 75% to 80% appearing once. The source was PBMCs, collected after 12 months of ibrutinib treatment. Receptors originate from a human donor with chronic lymphocytic leukemia.

V is TRBV28 and J is TRBJ2-7; a possible D gene is TRBD1 (6 bases). V gave up 4 bases and J gave up 2 bases, with 12 bases separating them. The CDR3 extends over 14 amino acids. The germline CDR1 and CDR2 sequences are MDHEN and SYDVKM. CDR3 nucleotide sequence: TGTGCCAGCAGTTCGAACAGGGTTACCTACGAGCAGTACTTC. This encodes CASSSNRVTYEQYF.

Here the CDR3 reads CASSESAGLNEQFF. For the CDR3, the DNA is TGTGCCAGCAGTGAATCCGCGGGATTGAATGAGCAGTTCTTC. V usage is TRBV6-1 and J usage is TRBJ2-1; possibly TRBD2 for D (6 bases). This CDR3 spans 14 amino acids. In germline, CDR1 is MNHNS, CDR2 SASEGT. Trimming left V 2 bases short and J 7 bases short, with 12 bases between.

The genes are TRBV5-4 and TRBJ2-2; the D is unclear. This CDR3 is 11 amino acids long. Trimming took 1 base from V and 7 from J, leaving 2 bases between them. Germline CDR1 is SGHNT and CDR2 is YYREEE (reference sequence). CDR3 amino acids: CASSLYGELFF. The CDR3 nucleotides read TGTGCCAGCAGCTTGTACGGGGAGCTGTTTTTT.

The chain combines TRBV10-2 with TRBJ2-7; possible D gene TRBD2, 5 bases. Trimming removed 6 bases at V and 3 bases at J, with 12 bases between. The CDR3 has 13 amino acids. Germline V gene data show CDR1 as WSHSY and CDR2 as SAAADI. The CDR3: CASRPGGNYEQYF. Written as DNA, the CDR3 is TGCGCCAGCAGGCCAGGAGGCAACTACGAGCAGTACTTC.

This chain joins TRBV7-5 and TRBJ2-7; the table's D call of TRBD1 was not tested on the DNA. TRBV7-5 is flagged as a pseudogene. The CDR3 sequence is 16 residues long. CDR3 region: CVRSLRPGQTTYEQYF. In nucleotides, the CDR3 is TGTGTCAGAAGCTTGCGACCGGGACAGACGACCTACGAGCAGTACTTC.

V usage is TRBV7-8 and J usage is TRBJ1-2; D is unresolved. There are 15 residues in the CDR3. Deletions cut 6 bases from V and 2 bases from J, with 16 bases between. Germline-derived CDR1 and CDR2 are SGHVS and FQNEAQ. Written as DNA, the CDR3 is TGTGCCAGCAGTTTAAAAGCGGCGGGGAACTATGGCTACACCTTC. Residues: CASSLKAAGNYGYTF. Filled out from reference TRBV7-8 and TRBJ1-2, the complete variable domain reads GAGVSQSPRYKVAKRGQDVALRCDPISGHVSLFWYQQALGQGPEFLTYFQNEAQLDKSGLPSDRFFAERPEGSVSTLKIQRTQQEDSAVYLCASSLKAAGNYGYTFGSGTRLTVV.

This rearrangement joins TRBV6-5 to TRBJ1-5; D might be TRBD1 (5 bases). The CDR3 sequence is 13 residues long. V lost 6 bases and J lost 5, with 11 bases in between. CDR1 and CDR2 from the germline V gene are MNHEY and SVGAGI. The CDR3 DNA reads as TGTGCCAGCAGGGCCGACAGCTATCAGCCCCAGCATTTT. Amino acids: CASRADSYQPQHF.

The rearrangement links TRBV7-8 to TRBJ2-1, with TRBD1 as a possible D gene (5 bases). Trimming removed 2 bases at V and 1 base at J, with 6 bases between. Germline V gene data show CDR1 as SGHVS and CDR2 as FQNEAQ. The CDR3 covers 14 residues. The CDR3 is CASSLQGSYNEQFF. In DNA form, the CDR3 reads TGTGCCAGCAGCTTACAGGGTTCCTACAATGAGCAGTTCTTC.

This clone was detected only once. This sequence joins TRBV7-2 and TRBJ2-7; 10 bases are a match to TRBD1. The CDR3 is 14 amino acids. The germline CDR1 and CDR2 sequences are SGHTA and FQGNSA. Trimming removed 5 bases from V and 6 bases from J; junction bases left unmatched: 7. The CDR3: CASSEDRGRVEQYF. For the CDR3, the DNA is TGTGCCAGCAGCGAAGACAGGGGGCGGGTCGAGCAGTACTTC. The full variable domain, its missing parts supplied by reference TRBV7-2 and TRBJ2-7, is GAGVSQSPSNKVTEKGKDVELRCDPISGHTALYWYRQSLGQGLEFLIYFQGNSAPDKSGLPSDRFSAERTGGSVSTLTIQRTQQEDSAVYLCASSEDRGRVEQYFGPGTRLTVT.

The rearrangement joins TRBV11-3 to TRBJ2-3, with 8 bases fitting TRBD1. The CDR3 has 13 amino acids. Germline V CDR1 and CDR2: SGHNT, YENEEA. The V segment lost 5 bases and the J segment 5 bases; nucleotides outside the gene matches: 3. The CDR3, as DNA: TGTGCCAGCAGCGACAGGGGAGGAGATACGCAGTATTTT. Protein: CASSDRGGDTQYF.

The genes are TRBV4-2 and TRBJ2-5; possible D gene TRBD2, 7 bases. In germline, CDR1 is LGHNA, CDR2 YNFKEQ. The CDR3 covers 14 residues. The V end was cut by 1 base, the J end by 3 bases, with 9 bases between. The DNA for the CDR3 is TGTGCCAGCAGCCAAGGAGGGGGGGAAGAGACCCAGTACTTC. Encoded protein: CASSQGGGEETQYF.

CDR3: CASSPMGDIQYF. As DNA, the CDR3 is TGTGCCAGCAGCCCGATGGGGGACATTCAGTACTTC. V is TRBV7-2 and J is TRBJ2-4; tentatively, D is TRBD1 or TRBD2 (5 bases each). CDR1 is SGHTA, CDR2 FQGNSA, per germline. V was shortened by 5 bases and J by 8 bases, with 10 bases between the two germline ends. The CDR3 consists of 12 residues.

The chain employs TRBV4-1 and TRBJ1-4; TRBD1 aligns across 8 bases. Looked up from germline, CDR1 is MGHRA and CDR2 is YSYEKL. V was pared by 4 bases and J by 7 bases, with 8 bases of the junction left unmatched. The CDR3 contains 15 residues. The CDR3 sequence: CASSPWTGRSEKLFF. CDR3 coding DNA: TGCGCCAGCAGCCCTTGGACAGGGCGAAGTGAAAAACTGTTTTTT.

V is TRBV28 and J is TRBJ2-5; possibly TRBD2 for D (5 bases). The germline CDR1 and CDR2 sequences are MDHEN and SYDVKM. Trimming left V 5 bases short and J 1 base short, with 14 bases between. This CDR3 is 15 amino acids long. CDR3 in amino acids: CASSHEAGIQETQYF. In DNA, the CDR3 is TGTGCCAGCAGTCACGAGGCCGGGATCCAAGAGACCCAGTACTTC.

This clone was observed a single time. V is TRBV5-4 and J is TRBJ2-3; tentative D call: TRBD2 (6 bases). V was shortened by 1 base and J by 1 base, with 10 bases between the two germline ends. This CDR3 is built from 15 residues. Germline V gene sequence: CDR1 SGHNT, CDR2 YYREEE (reference sequence). In DNA, the CDR3 is TGTGCCAGCAGCTTGTGGAGGGATCGCACAGATACGCAGTATTTT. Protein product: CASSLWRDRTDTQYF.

V and J are TRBV6-5 and TRBJ1-2; 10 bases match TRBD1. The CDR3 is made up of 12 amino acids. V dropped 10 bases and J dropped 9; count of bases not matched to a gene: 8. From germline, CDR1 is MNHEY and CDR2 SVGAGI. CDR3: CATTDRGHSYTF. Written as DNA, the CDR3 is TGTGCCACCACAGACAGGGGGCATAGCTACACCTTC.

This clone was detected only once. The gene calls are TRBV10-1 and TRBJ2-3, with D possibly matching TRBD2 (5 bases). From germline, CDR1 is WNHNN and CDR2 SYGVQD (reference sequence). Trimming pared 3 bases from V and 4 bases from J, leaving 14 bases between. There are 15 residues in the CDR3. The CDR3 loop reads CASSERAGKADTQYF. CDR3 sequence (DNA): TGCGCCAGCAGTGAAAGGGCCGGGAAGGCAGATACGCAGTATTTT.

The CDR3 region is CASRITISNQPQHF. Here the CDR3 DNA reads TGTGCCAGCAGGATCACGATTAGCAATCAGCCCCAGCATTTT. The chain joins TRBV6-1 to TRBJ1-5, with unresolved D. Per the germline V gene, CDR1 is MNHNS and CDR2 is SASEGT. Trimming pared 6 bases from V and 0 bases from J, leaving 9 bases between. This CDR3 has 14 residues.

CDR3 sequence (DNA): TGCGCCAGCAGCCAAGATCCCGGGGCGGGCACTGAAGCTTTCTTT. It encodes CASSQDPGAGTEAFF. The chain is built from TRBV4-1 and TRBJ1-1, with D perhaps matching TRBD1 (5 bases). The germline gives CDR1 MGHRA, CDR2 YSYEKL. CDR3 length: 15 residues. Trimming pared 0 bases from V and 4 bases from J, leaving 12 bases between.

The rearrangement links TRBV23-1 to TRBJ2-7; D remains unclear. TRBV23-1 is an open reading frame, and its role is uncertain. Deletions cut 6 bases from V and 3 bases from J, with 15 bases between. This CDR3 region has 14 residues. CDR3 coding DNA: TGCGCCAGCAGCCCCCCCCAGTCCGTCTACGAGCAGTACTTC. Translating it yields CASSPPQSVYEQYF.

J is TRBJ2-2 and V is TRBV28; D is unresolved. CDR1 MDHEN and CDR2 SYDVKM come from the germline V gene. This CDR3 region has 14 residues. V lost 6 bases and J 7 bases, leaving 15 bases between the germline ends. Written as DNA, the CDR3 is TGTGCCAGCAGACCCCAAATTTACGTCGGGGAGCTGTTTTTT. This gives the protein CASRPQIYVGELFF. Full variable domain (remainder filled in from reference TRBV28 and TRBJ2-2): DVKVTQSSRYLVKRTGEKVFLECVQDMDHENMFWYRQDPGLGLRLIYFSYDVKMKEKGDIPEGYSVSREKKERFSLILESASTNQTSMYLCASRPQIYVGELFFGEGSRLTVL.

The genes are TRBV11-2 and TRBJ2-3; possible D gene TRBD2, 6 bases. This CDR3 is built from 16 residues. Between the trimmed V and J ends, which lost 0 bases and 4 bases, there was a span of 14 bases. Germline V gene sequence: CDR1 SGHAT, CDR2 FQNNGV. This CDR3 reads CASSLEGGGVPDTQYF. CDR3 nucleotides: TGTGCCAGCAGCTTAGAGGGAGGAGGGGTTCCAGATACGCAGTATTTT. The full variable domain, with the rest looked up from reference TRBV11-2 and TRBJ2-3, is EAGVAQSPRYKIIEKRQSVAFWCNPISGHATLYWYQQILGQGPKLLIQFQNNGVVDDSQLPKDRFSAERLKGVDSTLKIQPAKLEDSAVYLCASSLEGGGVPDTQYFGPGTRLTVL.

This chain connects TRBV19 to TRBJ1-2; TRBD1 matches at 7 bases. V shed 7 bases, J shed 4 bases, and the junction held 9 bases outside the gene matches. The CDR3 has 14 residues. Germline CDR1 LNHDA, CDR2 SQIVND (reference sequence). In DNA form, the CDR3 reads TGTGCCAGTATCGATAGACAGGGCCCCTATGGCTACACCTTC. Translating gives CASIDRQGPYGYTF. The full variable domain, its missing parts supplied by reference TRBV19 and TRBJ1-2, is DGGITQSPKYLFRKEGQNVTLSCEQNLNHDAMYWYRQDPGQGLRLIYYSQIVNDFQKGDIAEGYSVSREKKESFPLTVTSAQKNPTAFYLCASIDRQGPYGYTFGSGTRLTVV.

The chain recombines TRBV27 with TRBJ1-1; D gene unclear. This CDR3 region has 14 residues. Germline CDR1 MNHEY, CDR2 SMNVEV (reference sequence). Trimming left V 0 bases short and J 1 base short, with 6 bases between. Here the CDR3 DNA reads TGTGCCAGCAGTTTATCTTGGCAGAACACTGAAGCTTTCTTT. Amino acids: CASSLSWQNTEAFF.

The chain combines TRBV28 with TRBJ1-2, with no clear D. Trimming left V 7 bases short and J 6 bases short, with 12 bases between. Germline assignment: CDR1 MDHEN and CDR2 SYDVKM. The CDR3 runs to 12 residues. DNA of the CDR3: TGTGCCAGCAAGTACGGGGTAGATGGCTACACCTTC. The encoded protein is CASKYGVDGYTF.

The chain is built from TRBV6-1 and TRBJ1-2; 8 positions agree with TRBD1. Per germline, CDR1 MNHNS and CDR2 SASEGT. V was pared by 0 bases and J by 4 bases, with 1 base of the junction left unmatched. This CDR3 is 14 amino acids long. The CDR3 coding sequence is TGTGCCAGCAGTGAAGCGACAGGGGCCTATGGCTACACCTTC. This translates into CASSEATGAYGYTF.